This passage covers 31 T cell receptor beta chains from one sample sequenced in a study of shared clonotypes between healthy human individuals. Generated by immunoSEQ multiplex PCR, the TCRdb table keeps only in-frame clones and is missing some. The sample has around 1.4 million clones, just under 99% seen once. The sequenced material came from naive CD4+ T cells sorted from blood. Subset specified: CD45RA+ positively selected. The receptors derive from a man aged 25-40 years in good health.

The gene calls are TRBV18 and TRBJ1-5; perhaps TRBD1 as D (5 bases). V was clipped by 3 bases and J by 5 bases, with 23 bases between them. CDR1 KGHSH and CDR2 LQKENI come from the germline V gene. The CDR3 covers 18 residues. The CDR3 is CASSPVMVFQGVHQPQHF. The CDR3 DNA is TGTGCCAGCTCACCGGTAATGGTTTTTCAGGGCGTTCATCAGCCCCAGCATTTT.

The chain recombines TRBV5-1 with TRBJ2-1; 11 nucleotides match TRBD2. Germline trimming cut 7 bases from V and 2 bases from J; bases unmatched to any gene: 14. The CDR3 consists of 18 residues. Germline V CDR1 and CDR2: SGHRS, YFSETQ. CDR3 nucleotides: TGCGCCAGCTCTATTGGGACTAGCGGACGGAGAACCTACAATGAGCAGTTCTTC. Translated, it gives CASSIGTSGRRTYNEQFF.

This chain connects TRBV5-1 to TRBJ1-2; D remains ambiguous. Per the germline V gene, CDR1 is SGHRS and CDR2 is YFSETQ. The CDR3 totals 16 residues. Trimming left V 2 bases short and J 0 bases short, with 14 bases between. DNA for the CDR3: TGCGCCAGCAGCTTCGGCGGACGGAATGCTAACTATGGCTACACCTTC. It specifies CASSFGGRNANYGYTF.

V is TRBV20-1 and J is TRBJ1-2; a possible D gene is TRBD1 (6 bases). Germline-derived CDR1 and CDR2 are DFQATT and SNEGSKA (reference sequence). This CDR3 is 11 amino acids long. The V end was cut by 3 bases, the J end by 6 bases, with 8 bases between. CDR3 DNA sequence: TGCAGTGCTAGGGGGACAAATGGCTACACCTTC. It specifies CSARGTNGYTF.

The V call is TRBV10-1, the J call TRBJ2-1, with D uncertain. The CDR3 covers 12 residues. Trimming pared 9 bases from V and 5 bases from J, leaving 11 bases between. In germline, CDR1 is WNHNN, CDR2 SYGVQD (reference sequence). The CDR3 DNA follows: TGCGCCAGTGGACCCGACAACAATGAGCAGTTCTTC. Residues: CASGPDNNEQFF.

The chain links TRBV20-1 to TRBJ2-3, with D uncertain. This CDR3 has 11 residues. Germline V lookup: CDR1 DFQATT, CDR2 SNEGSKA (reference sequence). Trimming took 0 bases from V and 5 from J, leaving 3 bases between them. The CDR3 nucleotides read TGCAGTGCTAGAGAAGAAGATACGCAGTATTTT. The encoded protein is CSAREEDTQYF.

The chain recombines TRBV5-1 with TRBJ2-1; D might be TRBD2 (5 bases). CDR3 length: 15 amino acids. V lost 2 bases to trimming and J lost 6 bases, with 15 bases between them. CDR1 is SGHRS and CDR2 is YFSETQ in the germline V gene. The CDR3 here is CASSFTGKYLNEQFF. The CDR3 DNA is TGCGCCAGCAGCTTTACGGGAAAGTATCTCAATGAGCAGTTCTTC.

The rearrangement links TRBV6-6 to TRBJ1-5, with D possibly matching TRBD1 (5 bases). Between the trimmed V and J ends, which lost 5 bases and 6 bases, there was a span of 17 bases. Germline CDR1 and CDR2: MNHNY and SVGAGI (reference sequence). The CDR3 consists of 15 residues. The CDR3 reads CASSPHESQGQPQHF. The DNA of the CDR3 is TGTGCCAGCAGTCCCCACGAGAGTCAGGGTCAGCCCCAGCATTTT.

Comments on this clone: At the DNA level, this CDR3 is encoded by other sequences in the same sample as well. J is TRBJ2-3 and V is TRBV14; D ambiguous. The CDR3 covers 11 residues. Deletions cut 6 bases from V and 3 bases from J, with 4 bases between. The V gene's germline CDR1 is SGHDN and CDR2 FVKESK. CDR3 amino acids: CASRGTDTQYF. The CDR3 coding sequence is TGTGCCAGCAGAGGGACAGATACGCAGTATTTT.

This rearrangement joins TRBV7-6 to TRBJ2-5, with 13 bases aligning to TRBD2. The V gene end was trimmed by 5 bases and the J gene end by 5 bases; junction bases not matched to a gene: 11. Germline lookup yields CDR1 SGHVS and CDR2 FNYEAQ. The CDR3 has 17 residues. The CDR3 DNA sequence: TGTGCCAGCAGCGGAACCGGGACTAGCGGGATTATTGAGACCCAGTACTTC. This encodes CASSGTGTSGIIETQYF.

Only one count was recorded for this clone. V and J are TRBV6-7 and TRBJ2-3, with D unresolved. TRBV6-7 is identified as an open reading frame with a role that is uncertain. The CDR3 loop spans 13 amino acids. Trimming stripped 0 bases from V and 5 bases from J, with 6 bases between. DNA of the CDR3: TGTGCCAGCAGTTACTCTCATTTAGATACGCAGTATTTT. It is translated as CASSYSHLDTQYF.

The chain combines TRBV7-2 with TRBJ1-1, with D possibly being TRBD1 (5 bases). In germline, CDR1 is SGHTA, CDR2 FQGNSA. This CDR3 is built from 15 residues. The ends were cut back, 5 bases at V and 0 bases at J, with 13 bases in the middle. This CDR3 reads CASSEGTPMNTEAFF. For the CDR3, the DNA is TGTGCCAGCAGCGAAGGGACGCCCATGAACACTGAAGCTTTCTTT.

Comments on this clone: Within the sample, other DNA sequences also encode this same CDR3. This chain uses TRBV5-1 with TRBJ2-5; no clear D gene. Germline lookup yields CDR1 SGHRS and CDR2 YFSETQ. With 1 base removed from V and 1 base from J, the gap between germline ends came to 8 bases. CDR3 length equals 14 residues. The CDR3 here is CASSLQGGQETQYF. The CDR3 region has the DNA TGCGCCAGCAGCTTGCAAGGTGGCCAAGAGACCCAGTACTTC.

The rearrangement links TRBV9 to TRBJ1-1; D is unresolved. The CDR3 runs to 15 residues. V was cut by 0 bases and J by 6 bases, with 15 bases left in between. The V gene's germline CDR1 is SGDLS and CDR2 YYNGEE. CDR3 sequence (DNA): TGTGCCAGCAGCGTAGGGGTCCGGTTAGGGTCTGAAGCTTTCTTT. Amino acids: CASSVGVRLGSEAFF.

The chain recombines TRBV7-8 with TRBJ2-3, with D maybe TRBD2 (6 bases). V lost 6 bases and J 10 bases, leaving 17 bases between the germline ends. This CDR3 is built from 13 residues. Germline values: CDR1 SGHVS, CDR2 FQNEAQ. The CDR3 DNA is TGTGCCAGCAGTCTTCGGGAGAGGGCAGCGCAGTATTTT. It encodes CASSLRERAAQYF.

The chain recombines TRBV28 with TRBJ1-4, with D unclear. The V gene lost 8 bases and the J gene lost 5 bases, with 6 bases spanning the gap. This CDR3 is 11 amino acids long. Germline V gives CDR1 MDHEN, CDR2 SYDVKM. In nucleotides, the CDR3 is TGTGCCAGCCGGGCAAATGAAAAACTGTTTTTT. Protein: CASRANEKLFF.

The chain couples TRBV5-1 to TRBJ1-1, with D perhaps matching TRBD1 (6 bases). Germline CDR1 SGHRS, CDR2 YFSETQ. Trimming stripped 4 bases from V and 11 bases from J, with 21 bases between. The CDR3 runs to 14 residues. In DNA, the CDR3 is TGCGCCAGCAGCAAAACTCTTGGAACAGGGTGGGCTTTCTTT. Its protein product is CASSKTLGTGWAFF.

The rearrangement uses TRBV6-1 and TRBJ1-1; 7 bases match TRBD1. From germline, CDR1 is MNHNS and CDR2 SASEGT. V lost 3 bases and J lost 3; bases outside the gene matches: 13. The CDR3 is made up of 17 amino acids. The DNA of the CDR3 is TGTGCCAGCAGTGAGCGGGGGATCGACAGGGTGGACACTGAAGCTTTCTTT. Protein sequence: CASSERGIDRVDTEAFF.

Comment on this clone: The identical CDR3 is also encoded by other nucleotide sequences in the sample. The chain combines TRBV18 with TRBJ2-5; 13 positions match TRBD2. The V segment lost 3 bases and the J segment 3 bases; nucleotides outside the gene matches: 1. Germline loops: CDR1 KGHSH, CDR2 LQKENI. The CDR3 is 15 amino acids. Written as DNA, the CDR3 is TGTGCCAGCTCACCCGGGACTAGCGGGGAAGAGACCCAGTACTTC. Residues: CASSPGTSGEETQYF.

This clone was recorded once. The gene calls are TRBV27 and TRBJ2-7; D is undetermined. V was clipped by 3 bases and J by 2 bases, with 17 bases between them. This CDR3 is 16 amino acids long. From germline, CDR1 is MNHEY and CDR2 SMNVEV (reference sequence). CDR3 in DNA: TGTGCCAGCAGTTTGAGGTTAGATTTTCAGGCCTACGAGCAGTACTTC. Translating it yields CASSLRLDFQAYEQYF.

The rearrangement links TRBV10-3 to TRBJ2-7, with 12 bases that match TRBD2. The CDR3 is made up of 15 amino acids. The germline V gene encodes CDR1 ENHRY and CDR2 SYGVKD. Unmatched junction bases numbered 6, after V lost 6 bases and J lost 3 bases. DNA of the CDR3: TGTGCCATCAGCATCGGACTAGCGGGAAGCTACGAGCAGTACTTC. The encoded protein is CAISIGLAGSYEQYF.

CDR3 protein: CASAPEGLSTEAFF. In DNA form, the CDR3 reads TGTGCCAGCGCCCCGGAGGGGTTGAGCACTGAAGCTTTCTTT. This rearrangement joins TRBV2 to TRBJ1-1, with a weak D call TRBD1 (5 bases). The CDR3 is 14 amino acids. Trimming removed 8 bases at V and 4 bases at J, with 17 bases between. The germline V gene has CDR1 SNHLY and CDR2 FYNNEI.

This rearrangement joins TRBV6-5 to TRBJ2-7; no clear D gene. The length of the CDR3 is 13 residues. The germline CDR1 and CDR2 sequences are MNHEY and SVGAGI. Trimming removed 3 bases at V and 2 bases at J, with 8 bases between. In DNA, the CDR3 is TGTGCCAGCAGTTATGGGGTAACCTACGAGCAGTACTTC. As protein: CASSYGVTYEQYF.

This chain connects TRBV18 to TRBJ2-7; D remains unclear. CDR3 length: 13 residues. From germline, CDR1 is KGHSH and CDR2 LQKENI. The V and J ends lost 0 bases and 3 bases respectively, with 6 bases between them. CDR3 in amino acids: CASSPPRGYEQYF. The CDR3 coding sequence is TGTGCCAGCTCACCACCAAGAGGCTACGAGCAGTACTTC.

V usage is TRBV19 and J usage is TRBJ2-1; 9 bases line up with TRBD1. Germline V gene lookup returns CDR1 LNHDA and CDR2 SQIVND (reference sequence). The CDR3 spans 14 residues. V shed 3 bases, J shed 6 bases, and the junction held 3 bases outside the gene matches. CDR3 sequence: CASSMNRGPNEQFF. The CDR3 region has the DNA TGTGCCAGTAGTATGAACAGGGGGCCCAATGAGCAGTTCTTC.

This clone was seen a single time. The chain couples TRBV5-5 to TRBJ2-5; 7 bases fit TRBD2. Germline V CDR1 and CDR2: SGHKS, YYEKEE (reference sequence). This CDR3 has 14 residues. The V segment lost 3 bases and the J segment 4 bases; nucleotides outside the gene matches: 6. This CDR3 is CASSWGGAAETQYF. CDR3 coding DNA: TGTGCCAGCAGCTGGGGAGGGGCAGCAGAGACCCAGTACTTC.

CDR3 bases: TGTGCCAGCAGCCTCCAGGGATCGGGACATTTCTACGAGCAGTACTTC. It specifies CASSLQGSGHFYEQYF. The chain couples TRBV7-9 to TRBJ2-7; possible D gene TRBD1, 6 bases. This CDR3 contains 16 residues. CDR1 is SEHNR, CDR2 FQNEAQ, per germline (reference sequence). Trimming took off 5 bases at V and 3 bases at J, with 20 bases between the two ends. The complete variable domain, with remaining parts taken from reference TRBV7-9 and TRBJ2-7, reads DTGVSQNPRHKITKRGQNVTFRCDPISEHNRLYWYRQTLGQGPEFLTYFQNEAQLEKSRLLSDRFSAERPKGSFSTLEIQRTEQGDSAMYLCASSLQGSGHFYEQYFGPGTRLTVT.

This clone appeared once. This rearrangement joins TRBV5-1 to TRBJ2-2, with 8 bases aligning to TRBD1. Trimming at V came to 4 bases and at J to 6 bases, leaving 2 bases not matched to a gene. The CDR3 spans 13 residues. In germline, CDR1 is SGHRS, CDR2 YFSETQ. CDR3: CASSAGQAGELFF. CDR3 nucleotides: TGCGCCAGCAGCGCGGGACAGGCCGGGGAGCTGTTTTTT.

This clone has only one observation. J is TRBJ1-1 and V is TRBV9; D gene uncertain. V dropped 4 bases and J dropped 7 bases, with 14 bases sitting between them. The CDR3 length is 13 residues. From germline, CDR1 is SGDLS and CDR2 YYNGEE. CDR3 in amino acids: CASSRNSPIEAFF. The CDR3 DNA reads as TGTGCCAGCAGCCGGAACAGCCCAATTGAAGCTTTCTTT.

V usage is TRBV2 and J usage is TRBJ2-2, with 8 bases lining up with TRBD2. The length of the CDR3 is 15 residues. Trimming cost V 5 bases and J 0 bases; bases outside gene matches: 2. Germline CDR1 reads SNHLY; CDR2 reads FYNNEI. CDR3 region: CASSKLAANTGELFF. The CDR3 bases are TGTGCCAGCAGTAAACTAGCGGCGAACACCGGGGAGCTGTTTTTT. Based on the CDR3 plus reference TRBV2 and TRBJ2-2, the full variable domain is EPEVTQTPSHQVTQMGQEVILRCVPISNHLYFYWYRQILGQKVEFLVSFYNNEISEKSEIFDDQFSVERPDGSNFTLKIRSTKLEDSAMYFCASSKLAANTGELFFGEGSRLTVL.

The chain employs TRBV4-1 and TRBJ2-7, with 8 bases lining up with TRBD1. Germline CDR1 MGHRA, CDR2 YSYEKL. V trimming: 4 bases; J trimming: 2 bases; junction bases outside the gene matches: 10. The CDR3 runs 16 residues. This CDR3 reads CASSPHDGTGTYEQYF. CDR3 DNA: TGCGCCAGCAGCCCCCACGACGGGACAGGAACCTACGAGCAGTACTTC.